This TCR beta chain was identified during a study of identical twins. Findings of the study overall: Conclusions leaned on cross-sectional statistical analysis and did not track the same donors over time. Part of the zero-insertion signal could reflect confounding by invariant MAIT and iNKT cells. Alpha sequences out of frame and shared by twins had excess low generation probability.

TCRdb redid the calling of the 5' RACE reads with MiXCR, one entry per CDR3 protein. The sample includes approximately 1.8 million distinct CDR3 sequences, around 29% seen only once; the top ten take approximately 0.25%. Germline V gives CDR1 ENHRY, CDR2 SYGVKD. The CDR3 is 14 residues long. The V gene end was trimmed by 11 bases and the J gene end by 1 base; junction bases not matched to a gene: 8. Healthy Caucasian donors formed the entire cohort. As for this clonotype: Its antigen is currently unknown.

The chain has TRBV10-3 and TRBJ2-3; 8 bases align to TRBD2. The clonotype was recovered from a newborn girl in good health. Sample: cord blood. Here the CDR3 DNA reads TGTGCCGCGGCCTATAGCGGGGGCACAGATACGCAGTATTTT. This sequence encodes CAAAYSGGTDTQYF.